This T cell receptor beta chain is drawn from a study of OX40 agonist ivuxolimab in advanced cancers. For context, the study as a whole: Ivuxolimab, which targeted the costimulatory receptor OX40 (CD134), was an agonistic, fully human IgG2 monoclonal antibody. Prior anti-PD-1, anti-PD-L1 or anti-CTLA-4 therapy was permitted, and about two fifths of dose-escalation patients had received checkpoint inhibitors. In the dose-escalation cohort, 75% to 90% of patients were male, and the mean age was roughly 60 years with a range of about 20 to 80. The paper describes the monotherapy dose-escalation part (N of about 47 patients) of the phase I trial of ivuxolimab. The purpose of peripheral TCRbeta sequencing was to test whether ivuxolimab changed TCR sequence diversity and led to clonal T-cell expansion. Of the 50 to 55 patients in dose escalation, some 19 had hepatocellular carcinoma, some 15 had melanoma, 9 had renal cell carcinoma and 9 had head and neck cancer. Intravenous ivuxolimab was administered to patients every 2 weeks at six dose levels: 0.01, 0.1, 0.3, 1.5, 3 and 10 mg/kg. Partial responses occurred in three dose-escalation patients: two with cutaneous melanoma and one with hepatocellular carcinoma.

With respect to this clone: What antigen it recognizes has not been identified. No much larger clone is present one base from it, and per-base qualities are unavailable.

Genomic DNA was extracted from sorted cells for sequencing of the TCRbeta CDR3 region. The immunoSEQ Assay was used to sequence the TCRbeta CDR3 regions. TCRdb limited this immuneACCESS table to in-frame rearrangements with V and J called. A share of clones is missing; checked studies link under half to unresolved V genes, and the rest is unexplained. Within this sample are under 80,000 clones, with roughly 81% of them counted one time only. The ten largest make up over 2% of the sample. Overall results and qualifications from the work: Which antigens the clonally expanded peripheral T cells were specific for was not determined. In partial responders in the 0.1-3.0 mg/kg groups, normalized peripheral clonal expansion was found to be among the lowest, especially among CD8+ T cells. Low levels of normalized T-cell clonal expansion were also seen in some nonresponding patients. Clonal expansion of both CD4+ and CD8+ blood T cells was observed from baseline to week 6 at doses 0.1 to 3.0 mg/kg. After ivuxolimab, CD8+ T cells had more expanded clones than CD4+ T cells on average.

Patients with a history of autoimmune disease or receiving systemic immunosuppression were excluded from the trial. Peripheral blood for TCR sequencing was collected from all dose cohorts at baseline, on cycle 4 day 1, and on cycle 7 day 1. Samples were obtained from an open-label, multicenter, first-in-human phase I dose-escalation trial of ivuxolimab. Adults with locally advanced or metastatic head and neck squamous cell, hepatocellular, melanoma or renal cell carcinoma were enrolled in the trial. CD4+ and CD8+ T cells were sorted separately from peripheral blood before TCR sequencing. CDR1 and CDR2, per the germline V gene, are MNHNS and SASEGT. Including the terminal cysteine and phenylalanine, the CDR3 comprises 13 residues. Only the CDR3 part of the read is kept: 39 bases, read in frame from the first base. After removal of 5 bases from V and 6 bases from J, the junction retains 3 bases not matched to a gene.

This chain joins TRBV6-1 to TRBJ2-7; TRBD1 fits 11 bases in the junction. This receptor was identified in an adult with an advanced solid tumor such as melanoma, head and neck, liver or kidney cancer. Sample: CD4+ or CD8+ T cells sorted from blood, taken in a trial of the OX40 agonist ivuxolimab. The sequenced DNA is TGTGCCAGCAGTTCCGGGACAGGGGGCGAGCAGTACTTC. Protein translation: CASSSGTGGEQYF.